Listed here are 8 T cell receptor beta chains from one sample, sequenced in a study of cytomegalovirus exposure and HLA in healthy donors. The PCR had 60 Vbeta and 13 Jbeta primers. The method was immunoSEQ multiplex PCR; TCRdb's version includes in-frame clones alone and lacks a portion of them. The sample records some 170,000 clones, 75% to 85% being singletons. The sample taken for sequencing was PBMCs. The source of these receptors is a woman aged 18-30 years in good health and CMV-seropositive.

CDR3 sequence: CASSREQGFSYNEQFF. Written as DNA, the CDR3 is TGTGCCAGCAGCCGAGAACAGGGGTTCTCCTACAATGAGCAGTTCTTC. The J gene is TRBJ2-1, the V gene TRBV13; 7 bases are shared with TRBD1. V dropped 5 bases and J dropped 0; count of bases not matched to a gene: 7. The germline gives CDR1 PRHDT, CDR2 FYEKMQ (reference sequence). The CDR3 is 16 residues long.

Points on this clone: Other nucleotide sequences from this sample produce the same CDR3. The chain couples TRBV7-7 to TRBJ2-7; 9 bases match TRBD1. J lost 7 bases, V lost 3 bases, and 4 bases had no gene match. Germline V CDR1 and CDR2: SSHAT, FNYEAQ (reference sequence). The CDR3 covers 13 residues. CDR3 DNA: TGTGCCAGCAGCTTGGACAGGGGTGGTGAGCAGTACTTC. Encoded protein: CASSLDRGGEQYF.

V and J are TRBV19 and TRBJ1-2; 11 positions match TRBD1. J gave up 2 bases and V 5 bases, and 13 bases lay outside the gene matches. There are 18 residues in the CDR3. CDR1 is LNHDA and CDR2 is SQIVND in the germline V gene (reference sequence). The CDR3 DNA sequence: TGTGCCAGTAGTCCCCGTCGGGGACAGGGGGAGAGAAACTATGGCTACACCTTC. Its translation: CASSPRRGQGERNYGYTF.

The chain links TRBV9 to TRBJ1-4; D is unclear. The CDR3 extends over 15 amino acids. CDR1 is SGDLS, CDR2 YYNGEE, per germline. Trimming took off 0 bases at V and 1 base at J, with 7 bases between the two ends. CDR3 amino acids: CASSVGAGTNEKLFF. The CDR3 DNA is TGTGCCAGCAGCGTAGGGGCCGGAACTAATGAAAAACTGTTTTTT.

This chain uses TRBV11-2 with TRBJ1-4; D is ambiguous. The V end was cut by 3 bases, the J end by 5 bases, with 16 bases between. Germline-derived CDR1 and CDR2 are SGHAT and FQNNGV. CDR3 length: 16 residues. The CDR3, as DNA: TGTGCCAGCAGCTTTGGTCTTCCTACCCCGAATGAAAAACTGTTTTTT. Its protein product is CASSFGLPTPNEKLFF.

The chain recombines TRBV5-1 with TRBJ1-2, with D maybe TRBD1 (6 bases). V lost 2 bases to trimming and J lost 2 bases, with 10 bases between them. The CDR3 has 14 residues. The germline V gene has CDR1 SGHRS and CDR2 YFSETQ. Here the CDR3 DNA reads TGCGCCAGCAGCTTTTCTCAGGGGAACTATGGCTACACCTTC. Its translation is CASSFSQGNYGYTF.

This clone occurred a few times. The V call is TRBV6-6, the J call TRBJ1-6; D possibly corresponds to TRBD1 (5 bases). There are 14 residues in the CDR3. In germline, CDR1 is MNHNY, CDR2 SVGAGI (reference sequence). V shed 7 bases and J shed 13 bases, with 20 bases lying between them. The CDR3 here is CASIPQGRGSPLHF. Written as DNA, the CDR3 is TGTGCCAGCATCCCCCAAGGACGGGGGAGCCCCCTCCACTTT.

The chain is built from TRBV12-5 and TRBJ2-1; 8 positions match TRBD2. Germline values: CDR1 LGHNT, CDR2 FRNRAP. V trimming: 6 bases; J trimming: 1 base; junction bases outside the gene matches: 5. The CDR3 is 15 residues long. DNA for the CDR3: TGTGCTAGTGGCCGGGGGGGTGATTCCTACAATGAGCAGTTCTTC. Translated: CASGRGGDSYNEQFF.